This note documents a single TCR beta chain sequence. TCRdb keeps only in-frame clones here, not all; method: immunoSEQ multiplex PCR. This sample has about 340,000 clones; about 93% occur once, and the top ten carry more than 3%. This sample is part of a study of blood T cell repertoires in COVID-19. Germline V lookup: CDR1 SGHDN, CDR2 FVKESK. Trimming cost V 4 bases and J 6 bases; bases outside gene matches: 11. This CDR3 is built from 16 residues. This receptor was taken from a woman aged 18-30 years who had recovered from COVID-19. The rearrangement links TRBV14 to TRBJ2-1; TRBD2 agrees at 8 bases. Sample: peripheral blood. CDR3 sequence: CASSPQELAARNEQFF. The DNA of the CDR3 is TGTGCCAGCAGCCCCCAGGAACTAGCGGCCCGCAATGAGCAGTTCTTC.